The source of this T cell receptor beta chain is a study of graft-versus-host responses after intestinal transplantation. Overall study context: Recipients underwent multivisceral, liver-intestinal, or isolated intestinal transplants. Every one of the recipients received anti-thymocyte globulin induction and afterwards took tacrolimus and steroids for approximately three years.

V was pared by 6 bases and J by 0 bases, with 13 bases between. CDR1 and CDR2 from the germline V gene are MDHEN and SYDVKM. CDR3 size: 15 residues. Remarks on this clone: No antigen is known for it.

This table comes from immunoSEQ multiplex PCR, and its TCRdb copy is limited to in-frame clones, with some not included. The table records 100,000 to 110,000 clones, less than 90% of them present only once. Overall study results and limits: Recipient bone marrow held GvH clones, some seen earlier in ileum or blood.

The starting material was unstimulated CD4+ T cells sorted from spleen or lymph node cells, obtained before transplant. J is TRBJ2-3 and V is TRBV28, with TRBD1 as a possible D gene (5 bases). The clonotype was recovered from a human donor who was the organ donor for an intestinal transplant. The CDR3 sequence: CASRTVYDSTDTQYF. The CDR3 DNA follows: TGTGCCAGCAGGACAGTGTACGACAGCACAGATACGCAGTATTTT.